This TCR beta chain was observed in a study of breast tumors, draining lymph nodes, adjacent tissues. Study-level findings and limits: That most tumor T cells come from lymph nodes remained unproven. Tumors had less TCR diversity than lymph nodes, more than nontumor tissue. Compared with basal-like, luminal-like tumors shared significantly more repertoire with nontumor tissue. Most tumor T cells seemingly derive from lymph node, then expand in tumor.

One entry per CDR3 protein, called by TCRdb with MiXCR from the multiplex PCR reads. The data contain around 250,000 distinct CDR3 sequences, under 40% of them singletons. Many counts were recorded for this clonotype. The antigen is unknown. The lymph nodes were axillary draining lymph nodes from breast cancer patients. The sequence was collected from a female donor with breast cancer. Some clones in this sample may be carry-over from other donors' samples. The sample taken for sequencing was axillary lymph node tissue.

CDR3 in amino acids: CSVGGTSGLNGETQYF. The CDR3 DNA is TGCAGCGTTGGTGGGACTAGCGGCTTAAATGGGGAGACCCAGTACTTC. The chain recombines TRBV29-1 with TRBJ2-5; 11 bases are shared with TRBD2. The CDR3 length is 16 residues. The junction had 12 bases not matched to a gene; V was cut back by 4 bases and J by 5 bases. Germline assignment: CDR1 SQVTM and CDR2 ANQGSEA.